This T cell receptor (beta chain) was observed in a study of patients and donors after allogeneic stem cell transplantation. TCRdb reprocessed the RT-PCR reads via MiXCR and lists one record per CDR3 protein. The sample holds 200,000 to 250,000 distinct CDR3 sequences, 13% to 15% seen once. Germline CDR1 is KGHSH and CDR2 is LQKENI. The CDR3 totals 15 residues. Deletions cut 3 bases from V and 8 bases from J, with 16 bases between. The sample consisted of blood, either unsorted or a sorted T cell fraction (not recorded which). The clonotype comes from a human donor who was either an allogeneic HSCT recipient or a stem cell or donor lymphocyte infusion donor (not recorded which). It is not recorded whose cells these are; they may come from a transplant donor. The chain links TRBV18 to TRBJ1-4; perhaps TRBD1 as D (6 bases). Written as DNA, the CDR3 is TGTGCCAGCTCACCGAGCTCGGGGGCAAAAGAAAAACTGTTTTTT. Its protein product is CASSPSSGAKEKLFF.